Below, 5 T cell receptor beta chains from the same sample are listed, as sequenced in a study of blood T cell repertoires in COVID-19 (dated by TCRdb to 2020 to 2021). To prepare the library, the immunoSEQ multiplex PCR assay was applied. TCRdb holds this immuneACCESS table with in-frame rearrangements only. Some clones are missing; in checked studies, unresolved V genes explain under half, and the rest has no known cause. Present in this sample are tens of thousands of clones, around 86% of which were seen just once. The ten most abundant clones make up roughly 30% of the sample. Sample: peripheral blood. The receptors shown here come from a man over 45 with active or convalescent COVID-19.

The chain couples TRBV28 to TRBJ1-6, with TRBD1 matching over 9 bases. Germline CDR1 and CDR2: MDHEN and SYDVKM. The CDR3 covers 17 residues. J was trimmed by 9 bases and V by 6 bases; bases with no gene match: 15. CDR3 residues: CASRLPWDRDGGSPLHF. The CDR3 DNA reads TGTGCCAGCAGACTCCCCTGGGACAGGGATGGTGGTTCACCCCTCCACTTT. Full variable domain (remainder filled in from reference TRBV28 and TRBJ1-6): DVKVTQSSRYLVKRTGEKVFLECVQDMDHENMFWYRQDPGLGLRLIYFSYDVKMKEKGDIPEGYSVSREKKERFSLILESASTNQTSMYLCASRLPWDRDGGSPLHFGNGTRLTVT.

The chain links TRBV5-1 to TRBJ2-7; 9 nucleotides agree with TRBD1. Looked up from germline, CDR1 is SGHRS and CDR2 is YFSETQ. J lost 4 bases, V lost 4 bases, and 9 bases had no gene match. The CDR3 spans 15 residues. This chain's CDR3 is CASSGGTGKGYEQYF. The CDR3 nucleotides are TGCGCCAGCAGCGGGGGGACAGGGAAGGGTTACGAGCAGTACTTC.

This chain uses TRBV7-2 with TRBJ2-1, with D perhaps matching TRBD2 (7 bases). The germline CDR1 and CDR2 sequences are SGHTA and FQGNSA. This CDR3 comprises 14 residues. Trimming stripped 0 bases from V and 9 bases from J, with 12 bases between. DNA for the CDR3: TGTGCCAGCAGCTTAGCGGGGGGGCCGAGTGAGCAGTTCTTC. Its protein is CASSLAGGPSEQFF.

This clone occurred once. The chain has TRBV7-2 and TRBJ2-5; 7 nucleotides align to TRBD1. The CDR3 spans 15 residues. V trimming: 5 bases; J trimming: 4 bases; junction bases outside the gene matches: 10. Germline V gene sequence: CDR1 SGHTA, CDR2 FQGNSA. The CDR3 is CASSVETGRRETQYF. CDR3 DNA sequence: TGTGCCAGCAGCGTAGAGACAGGGAGACGAGAGACCCAGTACTTC.

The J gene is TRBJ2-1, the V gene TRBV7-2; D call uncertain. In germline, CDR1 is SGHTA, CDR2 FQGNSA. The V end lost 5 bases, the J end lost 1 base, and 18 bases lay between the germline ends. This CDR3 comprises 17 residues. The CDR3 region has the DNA TGTGCCAGCAGCGCAACTCGAACCGGAGCTTCCTACAATGAGCAGTTCTTC. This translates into CASSATRTGASYNEQFF.